A selection of T cell receptor beta chains follows, all from one sample in a study of CD8 T cells in ankylosing spondylitis. Using its own MiXCR run on the 5' RACE reads, TCRdb lists one record per CDR3 protein. Here the sample spans 800,000 to 900,000 distinct CDR3 sequences, 12% being singletons. Sequencing used blood, either unsorted or a sorted T cell fraction (not recorded which). Receptors originate from a male donor with ankylosing spondylitis. Each CDR3 is given without its conserved first and last residue.

cdr3_length | v_call | cdr3_aa
15 | TRBV4-2 | ASSPWSGGGSGGELF
12 | TRBV9 | ASSGGHNNQPQH
8 | TRBV20-1 | SAHSVTQY
14 | TRBV20-1 | SARDPNRATDYEQY
12 | TRBV27 | ASSWGSGANVLT
14 | TRBV4-3 | ASSQERRLLTYEQY
14 | TRBV5-1 | ASSLSGTSGYNEQF
12 | TRBV29-1 | SVSGTTIYNEQF
11 | TRBV20-1 | SASAGSTGIQY
11 | TRBV20-1 | SGGTGLYNEQF
11 | TRBV29-1 | SVEHASQHGYT
15 | TRBV7-9 | ASSLALELVLRRELF
11 | TRBV7-9 | ASSLRNTYEQY
15 | TRBV5-1 | ASSSTLGTSGRDEQF
11 | TRBV9 | ASSPGPNYGYT
12 | TRBV4-3 | ASSQDVLGEPQH
14 | TRBV4-3 | ASSQEQAGVPGELF
10 | TRBV10-3 | AISGGDQPQH
13 | TRBV20-1 | SARTVGVSYNEQF
12 | TRBV15 | ATSERQGRYGYT